What follows are 21 T cell receptor beta chains derived from one specimen sequenced in a study of blood T cell repertoires in COVID-19. Measured with immunoSEQ multiplex PCR; TCRdb has only the in-frame clones, and not every one. The sample lists about 240,000 clones, approximately 87% occurring once. Material: peripheral blood. The source of these receptors is a man aged 60 to 75 with acute or convalescent COVID-19.

This chain joins TRBV2 and TRBJ1-5; 9 bases match TRBD1. Looked up from germline, CDR1 is SNHLY and CDR2 is FYNNEI. The CDR3 extends over 16 amino acids. V trimming: 3 bases; J trimming: 3 bases; junction bases outside the gene matches: 6. The CDR3 here is CASSDTTGGDNQPQHF. CDR3 in DNA: TGTGCCAGCAGTGATACGACAGGGGGTGACAATCAGCCCCAGCATTTT.

The chain joins TRBV19 to TRBJ1-5; D gene ambiguous. Germline CDR1 reads LNHDA; CDR2 reads SQIVND (reference sequence). Trimming took off 3 bases at V and 6 bases at J, with 12 bases between the two ends. The CDR3 loop spans 14 amino acids. CDR3 DNA: TGTGCCAGTAGTATCCGAGGGAGTAGTCAGCCCCAGCATTTT. It translates to CASSIRGSSQPQHF.

J is TRBJ1-5 and V is TRBV19, with D possibly matching TRBD1 (6 bases). Deletions cut 7 bases from V and 0 bases from J, with 13 bases between. The length of the CDR3 is 15 residues. Germline V CDR1 and CDR2: LNHDA, SQIVND (reference sequence). The CDR3 DNA reads as TGTGCCAGTATGGCAGGGGAGTATAGCAATCAGCCCCAGCATTTT. Protein product: CASMAGEYSNQPQHF.

The chain links TRBV11-3 to TRBJ2-1; D remains unclear. The CDR3 covers 16 residues. Germline loops: CDR1 SGHNT, CDR2 YENEEA. V lost 0 bases and J 4 bases, leaving 13 bases between the germline ends. In nucleotides, the CDR3 is TGTGCCAGCAGCTTAGAATCCCCTCCTAGTTACAATGAGCAGTTCTTC. Its protein product is CASSLESPPSYNEQFF.

This chain links TRBV7-2 with TRBJ2-3, with D tentatively TRBD2 (6 bases). This CDR3 spans 16 amino acids. V shed 3 bases and J shed 0 bases, with 13 bases lying between them. Germline V CDR1 and CDR2: SGHTA, FQGNSA. As DNA, the CDR3 is TGTGCCAGCAGCTTTTACGGGAGCGCTAGCACAGATACGCAGTATTTT. The encoded protein is CASSFYGSASTDTQYF.

The chain couples TRBV7-2 to TRBJ2-7; TRBD1 agrees at 9 bases. The CDR3 consists of 16 residues. J was trimmed by 2 bases and V by 6 bases; bases with no gene match: 11. The V gene's germline CDR1 is SGHTA and CDR2 FQGNSA. CDR3 loop: CASSYRPRQGAYEQYF. The DNA of the CDR3 is TGTGCCAGCAGTTACCGTCCGAGACAGGGGGCCTACGAGCAGTACTTC.

V and J are TRBV27 and TRBJ1-5; no firm D call. V was trimmed by 3 bases and J by 5 bases, leaving 8 bases between them. Germline CDR1 MNHEY, CDR2 SMNVEV (reference sequence). The CDR3 totals 13 residues. CDR3 sequence reads: CASSLRVDQPQHF. The CDR3 region has the DNA TGTGCCAGCAGTTTGAGGGTGGATCAGCCCCAGCATTTT.

The genes are TRBV7-8 and TRBJ1-2; the D is unclear. Trimming shortened V by 0 bases and J by 3 bases, and 11 bases separated the two germline ends. Germline loops: CDR1 SGHVS, CDR2 FQNEAQ. CDR3 length: 15 amino acids. CDR3 amino acids: CASSLALGRDYGYTF. In DNA form, the CDR3 reads TGTGCCAGCAGCTTAGCCCTCGGGCGGGACTATGGCTACACCTTC.

This clone was counted between two and nine times. This chain links TRBV9 with TRBJ1-5, with D perhaps TRBD1 (6 bases). V gave up 4 bases and J gave up 0 bases, with 8 bases separating them. This CDR3 is built from 14 residues. CDR1 and CDR2 (germline): SGDLS, YYNGEE. The CDR3 spells CASSRGASNQPQHF. CDR3 sequence (DNA): TGTGCCAGCAGCCGGGGGGCTAGCAATCAGCCCCAGCATTTT. Filled out from reference TRBV9 and TRBJ1-5, the complete variable domain reads DSGVTQTPKHLITATGQRVTLRCSPRSGDLSVYWYQQSLDQGLQFLIQYYNGEERAKGNILERFSAQQFPDLHSELNLSSLELGDSALYFCASSRGASNQPQHFGDGTRLSIL.

The chain carries TRBV7-3 and TRBJ2-3, with 13 bases identical to TRBD2. The CDR3 is 15 amino acids. Per germline, CDR1 SGHTA and CDR2 FQGTGA. V lost 5 bases to trimming and J lost 3 bases; unmatched junction nucleotides: 2. CDR3 DNA: TGTGCCAGCAGCGCGGGACTAGCGGGAACAGATACGCAGTATTTT. Protein product: CASSAGLAGTDTQYF.

The chain joins TRBV7-2 to TRBJ1-5; TRBD1 agrees at 7 bases. V gave up 5 bases and J gave up 4 bases; unmatched junction bases: 5. CDR1 and CDR2 (germline): SGHTA, FQGNSA. This CDR3 is built from 14 residues. The CDR3 sequence is CASSRDSSNQPQHF. The DNA of the CDR3 is TGTGCCAGCAGCCGGGACAGCTCGAATCAGCCCCAGCATTTT.

The V call is TRBV28, the J call TRBJ1-5; 7 nucleotides agree with TRBD1. In germline, CDR1 is MDHEN, CDR2 SYDVKM. Germline trimming cut 7 bases from V and 2 bases from J; bases unmatched to any gene: 2. The length of the CDR3 is 13 residues. The CDR3 reads CASNRGGNQPQHF. DNA for the CDR3: TGTGCCAGCAACAGGGGTGGCAATCAGCCCCAGCATTTT.

CDR3 nucleotide sequence: TGCGCCAGCAGCTTGGGAGGCGGCTTGGCAGATACGCAGTATTTT. This translates into CASSLGGGLADTQYF. This chain links TRBV5-1 with TRBJ2-3; D not resolved. Germline lookup yields CDR1 SGHRS and CDR2 YFSETQ. V dropped 0 bases and J dropped 4 bases, with 12 bases sitting between them. There are 15 residues in the CDR3.

The CDR3 sequence: CASSWRETGETQYF. CDR3 sequence (DNA): TGTGCCAGCAGCTGGAGGGAAACCGGGGAGACCCAGTACTTC. V and J are TRBV11-3 and TRBJ2-5; D might be TRBD2 (6 bases). The germline V gene encodes CDR1 SGHNT and CDR2 YENEEA. The CDR3 consists of 14 residues. V was shortened by 4 bases and J by 5 bases, with 14 bases between the two germline ends.

This chain connects TRBV21-1 to TRBJ2-7; no DNA check was done on the table's D call, TRBD2. TRBV21-1 is designated a pseudogene. The CDR3 runs to 14 residues. This chain's CDR3 is CASRSLSTFYEQYF. The CDR3 DNA reads as TGTGCCAGCAGATCGTTATCTACCTTCTACGAGCAGTACTTC.

The chain recombines TRBV7-2 with TRBJ2-1; TRBD1 matches at 9 bases. Germline values: CDR1 SGHTA, CDR2 FQGNSA. V lost 3 bases and J lost 8; bases outside the gene matches: 8. This CDR3 contains 15 residues. The DNA of the CDR3 is TGTGCCAGCAGCTTGTTACAGGGGGCCGGTGATGAGCAGTTCTTC. Protein sequence: CASSLLQGAGDEQFF.

This chain uses TRBV27 with TRBJ2-7; weak D call: TRBD2 (5 bases). Germline loops: CDR1 MNHEY, CDR2 SMNVEV (reference sequence). Between the trimmed V and J ends, which lost 5 bases and 3 bases, there was a span of 17 bases. The CDR3 covers 15 residues. As DNA, the CDR3 is TGTGCCAGCAGTCCATGGCCCCGGGGTGACTACGAGCAGTACTTC. Its translation is CASSPWPRGDYEQYF.

The chain couples TRBV7-2 to TRBJ2-7, with D tentatively TRBD2 (6 bases). The CDR3 totals 15 residues. Trimming stripped 2 bases from V and 0 bases from J, with 11 bases between. Germline CDR1 and CDR2: SGHTA and FQGNSA. CDR3: CASSLTGLNSYEQYF. CDR3 DNA sequence: TGTGCCAGCAGCTTAACGGGACTCAACTCCTACGAGCAGTACTTC.

The chain uses TRBV19 and TRBJ2-2, with 12 bases fitting TRBD2. The CDR3 totals 16 residues. Looked up from germline, CDR1 is LNHDA and CDR2 is SQIVND (reference sequence). The J segment lost 7 bases and the V segment lost 4 bases, leaving 7 bases of the junction unmatched. Here the CDR3 DNA reads TGTGCCAGTAGTACAACTAGCGGGAGGCGTGGCGGGGAGCTGTTTTTT. Amino acid sequence: CASSTTSGRRGGELFF.

The rearrangement uses TRBV29-1 and TRBJ2-1; 10 bases match TRBD1. The J segment lost 4 bases and the V segment lost 4 bases, leaving 4 bases of the junction unmatched. Germline CDR1 and CDR2: SQVTM and ANQGSEA. This CDR3 region has 14 residues. CDR3 nucleotides: TGCAGCGTTGGAATGGGACAGGGGTACAATGAGCAGTTCTTC. Amino acids: CSVGMGQGYNEQFF.

The CDR3 sequence is CASSYLGTGDTEAFF. As DNA, the CDR3 is TGTGCCAGCAGTTACCTAGGGACAGGGGACACTGAAGCTTTCTTT. V and J are TRBV6-6 and TRBJ1-1, with 10 bases lining up with TRBD1. Germline V CDR1 and CDR2: MNHNY, SVGAGI (reference sequence). With 2 bases clipped from V and 3 bases from J, the junction kept 3 bases outside the gene matches. The CDR3 covers 15 residues.